The 27 T cell receptor beta chains below all came from one sample that was sequenced in a study of shared clonotypes between healthy human individuals. CD45RO-negative, CCR7-selected cells formed the naive CD8 fraction, which excluded terminally differentiated effector memory CD45RA+ cells. Clones were read by immunoSEQ multiplex PCR, and TCRdb kept only the in-frame ones, dropping some. The sample records about 800,000 clones, around 96% being singletons. Sequencing was carried out using naive CD8+ T cells sorted from blood. The origin of the receptors is a man younger than 45 in good health.

On this clone itself: Other DNA sequences in the same sample also yield this CDR3. V is TRBV5-1 and J is TRBJ2-7; D perhaps matches TRBD1 (6 bases). Germline V gene data show CDR1 as SGHRS and CDR2 as YFSETQ. The CDR3 is 15 residues long. V dropped 0 bases and J dropped 0 bases, with 10 bases sitting between them. The CDR3 nucleotides are TGCGCCAGCAGCTTGGCGCAGGGGCTCTCCTACGAGCAGTACTTC. Its translation is CASSLAQGLSYEQYF.

The chain joins TRBV6-6 to TRBJ2-1; D ambiguous. The CDR3 totals 16 residues. Per germline, CDR1 MNHNY and CDR2 SVGAGI (reference sequence). Trimming cost V 4 bases and J 1 base, with 14 bases left between them. CDR3 in DNA: TGTGCCAGCAGTTCTTTTCAGGACGGGTCCTACAATGAGCAGTTCTTC. Protein sequence: CASSSFQDGSYNEQFF.

The chain couples TRBV5-4 to TRBJ2-7; the D gene is possibly TRBD1 (5 bases). The V and J ends lost 2 bases and 3 bases respectively, with 9 bases between them. CDR1 is SGHNT and CDR2 is YYREEE in the germline V gene (reference sequence). This CDR3 is built from 13 residues. The CDR3 sequence: CASSFKQDYEQYF. CDR3 in DNA: TGTGCCAGCAGCTTTAAACAGGACTACGAGCAGTACTTC.

This sequence joins TRBV7-2 and TRBJ2-7; TRBD2 matches 7 bases. This CDR3 contains 11 residues. J lost 3 bases, V lost 8 bases, and 1 base had no gene match. Germline lookup yields CDR1 SGHTA and CDR2 FQGNSA. CDR3 in amino acids: CASERDYEQYF. The CDR3 nucleotides read TGTGCCAGCGAGCGGGACTACGAGCAGTACTTC.

V is TRBV28 and J is TRBJ2-1; TRBD2 aligns across 12 bases. Trimming cost V 4 bases and J 5 bases; bases outside gene matches: 9. There are 17 residues in the CDR3. Germline V gene data show CDR1 as MDHEN and CDR2 as SYDVKM. The DNA of the CDR3 is TGTGCCAGCAGTTCCAGGACTAGCGGGATTGTACACAATGAGCAGTTCTTC. This gives the protein CASSSRTSGIVHNEQFF.

This sequence joins TRBV10-3 and TRBJ1-1; the D gene is possibly TRBD1 (6 bases). The CDR3 spans 14 residues. Germline CDR1 is ENHRY and CDR2 is SYGVKD. The V end lost 4 bases, the J end lost 0 bases, and 9 bases lay between the germline ends. CDR3 in amino acids: CAISAGGLNTEAFF. The DNA of the CDR3 is TGTGCCATCAGTGCTGGGGGCCTGAACACTGAAGCTTTCTTT.

V gene TRBV9 combines with J gene TRBJ2-3, with a tentative D call TRBD2 (6 bases). Germline CDR1 SGDLS, CDR2 YYNGEE. With 4 bases removed from V and 6 bases from J, the gap between germline ends came to 24 bases. This CDR3 is built from 17 residues. The CDR3 bases are TGTGCCAGCAGCATTGGTGGGCGGCCGGGGGAATTGGATACGCAGTATTTT. Translated, it gives CASSIGGRPGELDTQYF.

The V and J genes are TRBV5-1 and TRBJ2-1; D is unresolved. Germline V gene sequence: CDR1 SGHRS, CDR2 YFSETQ. Trimming left V 0 bases short and J 2 bases short, with 12 bases between. The CDR3 consists of 16 residues. Here the CDR3 reads CASSLAYRKTYNEQFF. The CDR3 nucleotides are TGCGCCAGCAGCTTGGCCTATAGGAAAACCTACAATGAGCAGTTCTTC.

The CDR3 region is CASRDSYEQYF. In DNA, the CDR3 is TGTGCCAGCAGGGACAGCTACGAGCAGTACTTC. The chain combines TRBV7-9 with TRBJ2-7; tentative D call: TRBD1 (6 bases). Germline assignment: CDR1 SEHNR and CDR2 FQNEAQ (reference sequence). V was shortened by 6 bases and J by 3 bases, with 6 bases between the two germline ends. The length of the CDR3 is 11 residues.

The rearrangement joins TRBV7-9 to TRBJ1-2; 7 bases are a match to TRBD1. J was trimmed by 7 bases and V by 7 bases; bases with no gene match: 18. Germline V gene sequence: CDR1 SEHNR, CDR2 FQNEAQ (reference sequence). CDR3 size: 16 residues. CDR3 region: CASTEGGGGTLSGYTF. The CDR3 DNA follows: TGTGCCAGCACCGAAGGAGGGGGCGGAACTTTAAGTGGCTACACCTTC.

Notes on this clone: Different DNA sequences within this sample yield the same CDR3. This chain links TRBV9 with TRBJ2-1, with 8 positions matching TRBD2. V lost 4 bases and J lost 1; bases outside the gene matches: 7. The germline V gene has CDR1 SGDLS and CDR2 YYNGEE. The CDR3 has 16 residues. The CDR3 nucleotides read TGTGCCAGCAGCCCCGGACTAGCAGGGTCCTACAATGAGCAGTTCTTC. Amino acid sequence: CASSPGLAGSYNEQFF.

This rearrangement joins TRBV28 to TRBJ2-5; 11 nucleotides match TRBD2. Germline V gene sequence: CDR1 MDHEN, CDR2 SYDVKM. This CDR3 region has 14 residues. J was trimmed by 4 bases and V by 7 bases; bases with no gene match: 5. The chain's CDR3 is CASTLAGGSETQYF. Here the CDR3 DNA reads TGTGCCAGCACGCTAGCGGGAGGTTCAGAGACCCAGTACTTC.

This chain joins TRBV7-9 and TRBJ2-7; 12 bases agree with TRBD2. This CDR3 region has 16 residues. Germline loops: CDR1 SEHNR, CDR2 FQNEAQ (reference sequence). The trim removed 5 bases at V and 7 bases at J, leaving 12 bases unmatched. In nucleotides, the CDR3 is TGTGCCAGCAGCCCGAGACTAGCGGGAGATCTGAGGGAGCAGTACTTC. The encoded protein is CASSPRLAGDLREQYF.

The V and J genes are TRBV4-3 and TRBJ2-1, with D perhaps matching TRBD2 (6 bases). This CDR3 spans 15 amino acids. Trimming removed 0 bases at V and 10 bases at J, with 16 bases between. The germline CDR1 and CDR2 sequences are LGHNA and YSLEER. Here the CDR3 reads CASSQDSGALEEQFF. CDR3 in DNA: TGCGCCAGCAGCCAAGATAGCGGAGCCCTCGAGGAGCAGTTCTTC.

The chain carries TRBV30 and TRBJ2-7; 8 positions agree with TRBD2. CDR3 length: 12 amino acids. Germline values: CDR1 GTSNPN, CDR2 SVGIG (reference sequence). V lost 4 bases and J lost 4; bases outside the gene matches: 3. This CDR3 reads CAWTGLEYEQYF. CDR3 coding DNA: TGTGCCTGGACGGGACTAGAATACGAGCAGTACTTC.

The J gene is TRBJ2-3, the V gene TRBV7-2; D unresolved. CDR3 size: 14 residues. With 5 bases removed from V and 1 base from J, the gap between germline ends came to 10 bases. CDR1 is SGHTA and CDR2 is FQGNSA in the germline V gene. Here the CDR3 reads CASSELFRTDTQYF. The CDR3 DNA reads as TGTGCCAGCAGCGAATTATTTCGCACAGATACGCAGTATTTT.

The chain employs TRBV30 and TRBJ2-3, with D hard to call. This CDR3 contains 14 residues. Germline V gene lookup returns CDR1 GTSNPN and CDR2 SVGIG (reference sequence). V lost 0 bases, J lost 1 base, and 8 bases lay in between. In DNA form, the CDR3 reads TGTGCCTGGAGTGTACTGTTGGGCACAGATACGCAGTATTTT. Amino acids: CAWSVLLGTDTQYF.

The V and J genes are TRBV25-1 and TRBJ1-2; D ambiguous. This CDR3 contains 12 residues. The V and J ends lost 3 bases and 4 bases respectively, with 6 bases between them. Germline lookup yields CDR1 MGHDK and CDR2 SYGVNS. In DNA form, the CDR3 reads TGTGCCAGCAGTGAGAAGAGCTATGGCTACACCTTC. Its translation is CASSEKSYGYTF.

In this sample, this clone turned up once. The V call is TRBV4-1, the J call TRBJ2-1; TRBD2 matches at 13 bases. Germline lookup yields CDR1 MGHRA and CDR2 YSYEKL. The CDR3 totals 16 residues. The J segment lost 7 bases and the V segment lost 0 bases, leaving 3 bases of the junction unmatched. In nucleotides, the CDR3 is TGCGCCAGCAGCCAAGAGTCGGGACTAGCGGGAAATGAGCAGTTCTTC. This sequence encodes CASSQESGLAGNEQFF.

This clone came up a few times. This sample also contains other DNA sequences that code for the same CDR3. The V and J genes are TRBV29-1 and TRBJ1-1, with D possibly matching TRBD1 (5 bases). CDR3 length: 13 residues. In germline, CDR1 is SQVTM, CDR2 ANQGSEA. Trimming took 5 bases from V and 0 from J, leaving 10 bases between them. The chain's CDR3 is CSVLGGLNTEAFF. DNA for the CDR3: TGCAGCGTTTTGGGGGGATTGAACACTGAAGCTTTCTTT.

This clone was recorded only once. The V call is TRBV20-1, the J call TRBJ2-7; D gene unclear. The CDR3 runs to 11 residues. V was pared by 2 bases and J by 6 bases, with 8 bases between. The germline V gene has CDR1 DFQATT and CDR2 SNEGSKA (reference sequence). CDR3 residues: CSARLPAEQYF. CDR3 sequence (DNA): TGCAGTGCTAGACTTCCGGCCGAGCAGTACTTC.

The rearrangement links TRBV9 to TRBJ2-1, with TRBD2 matching over 12 bases. Germline CDR1 SGDLS, CDR2 YYNGEE. The CDR3 runs 16 residues. J was trimmed by 8 bases and V by 3 bases; bases with no gene match: 9. The CDR3 region is CASSGLAGGPRHEQFF. CDR3 DNA: TGTGCCAGCAGCGGTCTAGCGGGAGGGCCGCGCCATGAGCAGTTCTTC.

The V and J genes are TRBV7-2 and TRBJ2-7; tentative D call: TRBD2 (6 bases). CDR3 length equals 15 residues. V was cut by 5 bases and J by 4 bases, with 18 bases left in between. Germline CDR1 SGHTA, CDR2 FQGNSA. CDR3 DNA: TGTGCCAGCAGCCCCCCGGGGGACGAGGGGTACGAGCAGTACTTC. Amino acids: CASSPPGDEGYEQYF.

The chain employs TRBV29-1 and TRBJ2-2; D is ambiguous. CDR1 SQVTM and CDR2 ANQGSEA come from the germline V gene. CDR3 size: 13 residues. Trimming pared 4 bases from V and 0 bases from J, leaving 6 bases between. In DNA form, the CDR3 reads TGCAGCGTTGGAGCTGCGAACACCGGGGAGCTGTTTTTT. Amino acids: CSVGAANTGELFF.

This clone has a single count. The chain combines TRBV4-1 with TRBJ1-1, with a tentative D call TRBD1 (5 bases). CDR3 length equals 14 residues. V dropped 3 bases and J dropped 0 bases, with 8 bases sitting between them. Germline lookup yields CDR1 MGHRA and CDR2 YSYEKL. In DNA, the CDR3 is TGCGCCAGCAGCCACAGGGACGTGAACACTGAAGCTTTCTTT. Protein product: CASSHRDVNTEAFF.

V and J are TRBV7-9 and TRBJ1-5, with 9 bases matching TRBD1. Per germline, CDR1 SEHNR and CDR2 FQNEAQ (reference sequence). After removal of 3 bases from V and 0 bases from J, the junction contained 6 bases not matched to a gene. This CDR3 spans 17 amino acids. CDR3 protein: CASSFWTGEYSNQPQHF. The CDR3 DNA sequence: TGTGCCAGCAGCTTTTGGACAGGGGAATATAGCAATCAGCCCCAGCATTTT.

V and J are TRBV6-1 and TRBJ2-5, with D maybe TRBD1 (6 bases). The germline V gene encodes CDR1 MNHNS and CDR2 SASEGT. V shed 6 bases and J shed 1 base, with 15 bases lying between them. This CDR3 has 15 residues. The CDR3 DNA follows: TGTGCCAGCAGATTTCGGACAGCCCTCCAAGAGACCCAGTACTTC. Its translation: CASRFRTALQETQYF.